The 20 T cell receptor beta chains listed next were all sequenced from one sample in a study of blood T cells in healthy people across ages. PCR was performed a second time for about 6 to 11 cycles using a sample-barcoded 5' primer and a J-beta primer mix. TCRdb called the 5' RACE reads again in MiXCR, with one record for every CDR3 protein. Among 750,000 to 1,000,000 distinct CDR3 sequences, almost 30% were seen once, and the ten largest hold 10% to 13%. The sample also formed part of further work on T cells of mothers and their children.

Material for sequencing was blood. The receptors were gathered from a woman in her forties in good health.

This clonotype was picked up many times. This rearrangement joins TRBV28 to TRBJ2-7; D uncertain. The CDR3 sequence is 11 residues long. The V end was cut by 2 bases, the J end by 7 bases, with 6 bases between. CDR1 is MDHEN and CDR2 is SYDVKM in the germline V gene. The CDR3 sequence is CASSLLREQYF. CDR3 DNA: TGTGCCAGCAGTTTACTGAGGGAGCAGTACTTC. The full variable domain, rest sourced from reference TRBV28 and TRBJ2-7, is DVKVTQSSRYLVKRTGEKVFLECVQDMDHENMFWYRQDPGLGLRLIYFSYDVKMKEKGDIPEGYSVSREKKERFSLILESASTNQTSMYLCASSLLREQYFGPGTRLTVT.

The chain uses TRBV21-1 and TRBJ1-1. TRBV21-1 is given as a pseudogene. This CDR3 spans 8 amino acids. The CDR3 nucleotides read TGTGTGAACACTGAAGCTTTCTTT. Translated, it gives CVNTEAFF.

The CDR3: CASSLAGTGGYYGYTF. For the CDR3, the DNA is TGTGCCAGCAGCTTAGCGGGGACAGGGGGCTACTATGGCTACACCTTC. This chain links TRBV7-2 with TRBJ1-2; TRBD1 matches 12 bases. The CDR3 runs 16 residues. Germline V gene lookup returns CDR1 SGHTA and CDR2 FQGNSA. V was clipped by 0 bases and J by 3 bases; unmatched bases: 2.

The chain uses TRBV7-8 and TRBJ2-1; TRBD2 agrees at 7 bases. The CDR3 is 15 residues long. Losses at the gene ends were 6 bases for V and 7 bases for J; bases not matched to a gene: 12. Germline V gives CDR1 SGHVS, CDR2 FQNEAQ. CDR3 region: CASRGGTTSLNEQFF. CDR3 bases: TGTGCCAGCAGGGGGGGGACTACCTCTCTGAATGAGCAGTTCTTC.

This clonotype turned up a few times. V and J are TRBV5-1 and TRBJ1-5; D remains unclear. CDR1 and CDR2 (germline): SGHRS, YFSETQ. V lost 0 bases, J lost 0 bases, and 7 bases lay in between. This CDR3 is built from 15 residues. CDR3 in DNA: TGCGCCAGCAGCTTGGACAATCATAGCAATCAGCCCCAGCATTTT. As protein: CASSLDNHSNQPQHF.

There are a few counts of this clonotype. The CDR3 spells CSARSDRLNQPQHF. The CDR3 nucleotides read TGCAGTGCTAGATCCGACAGACTCAATCAGCCCCAGCATTTT. J is TRBJ1-5 and V is TRBV20-1, with a possible D match to TRBD1 (5 bases). CDR1 is DFQATT, CDR2 SNEGSKA, per germline (reference sequence). V was cut by 2 bases and J by 3 bases, with 11 bases left in between. The CDR3 length is 14 residues.

With regard to this clonotype: The conserved phenylalanine or tryptophan is not found at the CDR3 terminus, so this likely reflects a read error. The rearrangement links TRBV28 to TRBJ2-5, with D possibly being TRBD1 (6 bases). V was pared by 9 bases and J by 5 bases, with 19 bases between. The CDR3 has 14 residues. CDR1 MDHEN and CDR2 SYDVKM come from the germline V gene. The CDR3 spells CASGGITRGETQYV. The CDR3 bases are TGTGCCAGTGGCGGCATAACCAGGGGTGAGACCCAGTACGTC.

A word on this clonotype: Being one base from a much bigger clone, this may be a read error. The chain links TRBV27 to TRBJ2-5; D not certain. The V end lost 7 bases, the J end lost 2 bases, and 11 bases lay between the germline ends. The CDR3 has 13 residues. CDR1 MNHEY and CDR2 SMNVEV come from the germline V gene (reference sequence). The CDR3 sequence: CASNPRLQETQYF. Written as DNA, the CDR3 is TGTGCCAGCAATCCACGGTTACAAGAGACCCAGTACTTC.

Note on this clonotype: A much larger clone differs from this one at a single base, so this may be a read error. The V call is TRBV29-1, the J call TRBJ2-7; D unresolved. CDR1 and CDR2 from the germline V gene are SQVTM and ANQGSEA. There are 14 residues in the CDR3. The V end was cut by 6 bases, the J end by 9 bases, with 24 bases between. CDR3 nucleotide sequence: TGCAGCGTGGCTGACTGGAATCCCACGCAGCGGCAGTACTTC. It yields the protein CSVADWNPTQRQYF.

As DNA, the CDR3 is TGTGCCAGCAGCCAGGACAGGGTCTCTGGCTACACCTTC. Its translation is CASSQDRVSGYTF. The genes are TRBV12-3 or TRBV12-4 and TRBJ1-2; the match to TRBD1 covers 8 bases. This CDR3 comprises 13 residues. Unmatched junction bases numbered 7, after V lost 6 bases and J lost 7 bases.

This clonotype was observed a handful of times. The V gene is TRBV27, the J gene TRBJ2-5, with D uncertain. Matching the DNA end better, TRBJ2-7 makes the J call doubtful. CDR1 and CDR2 (germline): MNHEY, SMNVEV (reference sequence). The CDR3 consists of 13 residues. CDR3 loop: CASSSAAPYEQYF. In DNA, the CDR3 is TGTGCCAGCAGTTCGGCGGCCCCCTACGAGCAGTACTTC.

Only a few counts were recorded for this clonotype. This rearrangement joins TRBV10-3 to TRBJ2-2, with 7 bases lining up with TRBD1. This CDR3 is built from 14 residues. Germline assignment: CDR1 ENHRY and CDR2 SYGVKD. With 4 bases clipped from V and 6 bases from J, the junction kept 5 bases outside the gene matches. The CDR3 nucleotides read TGTGCCATCAGTGCCGGACAGGAGTCCGGGGAGCTGTTTTTT. Translation: CAISAGQESGELFF.

J is TRBJ1-2 and V is TRBV25-1, with D possibly matching TRBD1 (5 bases). The V gene's germline CDR1 is MGHDK and CDR2 SYGVNS. Trimming removed 5 bases from V and 8 bases from J, with 24 bases in between. The CDR3 totals 16 residues. The CDR3 DNA reads TGTGCCAGCAGTCCCCCCGTCCAGGGTTCGACGGAAGGCTACACCTTC. It yields the protein CASSPPVQGSTEGYTF.

This clonotype showed up just a few times. The chain recombines TRBV6-6 with TRBJ2-3; tentatively, D is TRBD1 or TRBD2 (6 bases each). The CDR3 spans 13 residues. Germline V gives CDR1 MNHNY, CDR2 SVGAGI (reference sequence). The V gene lost 7 bases and the J gene lost 8 bases, with 16 bases spanning the gap. The CDR3 spells CASTVGGQGTQYF. The DNA for the CDR3 is TGTGCCAGCACCGTAGGGGGGCAGGGTACGCAGTATTTT.

For this clonotype: This could be a read error, since a much larger clone is one nucleotide away. V gene TRBV24-1 combines with J gene TRBJ1-2, with no clear D. Germline V gives CDR1 KGHDR, CDR2 SFDVKD. The CDR3 is 12 residues long. The CDR3 region is CAASDSPEGYTF. The DNA of the CDR3 is TGTGCCGCCAGTGACTCGCCGGAGGGCTACACCTTC.

Many counts were recorded for this clonotype. CDR3 DNA sequence: TGTGCCAGCAGCTTGGACAGGGGGAATGGCTACACCTTC. This gives the protein CASSLDRGNGYTF. The chain joins TRBV7-2 to TRBJ1-2; 10 positions agree with TRBD1. V lost 3 bases to trimming and J lost 6 bases; unmatched junction nucleotides: 1. The CDR3 loop spans 13 amino acids. CDR1 is SGHTA, CDR2 FQGNSA, per germline.

This chain uses TRBV18 with TRBJ1-1; D is perhaps TRBD1 (5 bases). The CDR3 spans 17 residues. The germline V gene has CDR1 KGHSH and CDR2 LQKENI. V was trimmed by 1 base and J by 2 bases, leaving 17 bases between them. The CDR3, as DNA: TGTGCCAGCTCACCACTCGATACCCGGGGGGGTAACACTGAAGCTTTCTTT. Amino acids: CASSPLDTRGGNTEAFF.

The table lists this clonotype with a few counts. The chain carries TRBV5-6 and TRBJ1-2; tentative D call: TRBD1 (5 bases). This CDR3 has 11 amino acids. Trimming cost V 3 bases and J 7 bases, with 7 bases left between them. Germline V gene data show CDR1 as SGHDT and CDR2 as YYEEEE. In nucleotides, the CDR3 is TGTGCCAGCAGCTCGCAGGGTGGCTACACCTTC. Translation gives CASSSQGGYTF.

This chain uses TRBV4-1 with TRBJ1-2; D is unclear. The germline gives CDR1 MGHRA, CDR2 YSYEKL. Trimming removed 0 bases from V and 4 bases from J, with 15 bases in between. This CDR3 comprises 16 residues. CDR3 coding DNA: TGCGCCAGCAGCCAAGATTCGCAGGTCGGCCTCTATGGCTACACCTTC. Its protein is CASSQDSQVGLYGYTF.

A remark on this clonotype: Germline is not matched at one junction end, which may reflect a read error. The chain couples TRBV5-1 to TRBJ2-5, with 8 bases fitting TRBD2. Germline V lookup: CDR1 SGHRS, CDR2 YFSETQ. The CDR3 is made up of 15 amino acids. Written as DNA, the CDR3 is TGCGCCAACAGCTTGGAAGCGGGGGTCTGGGAGACCCAGTACTTC. It specifies CANSLEAGVWETQYF.